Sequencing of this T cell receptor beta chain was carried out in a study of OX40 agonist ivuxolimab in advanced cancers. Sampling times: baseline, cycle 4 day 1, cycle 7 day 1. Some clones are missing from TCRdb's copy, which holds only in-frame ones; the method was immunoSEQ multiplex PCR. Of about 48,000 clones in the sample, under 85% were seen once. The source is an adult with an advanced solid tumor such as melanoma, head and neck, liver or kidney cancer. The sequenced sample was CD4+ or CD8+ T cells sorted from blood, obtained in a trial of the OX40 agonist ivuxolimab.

In nucleotides, the CDR3 is TGTGCCAGCAGCGGCACAGGCTCTGGGGCCAACGTCCTGACTTTC. It codes for CASSGTGSGANVLTF. V gene TRBV5-5 combines with J gene TRBJ2-6, with a possible D match to TRBD1 (5 bases). The length of the CDR3 is 15 residues. Per germline, CDR1 SGHKS and CDR2 YYEKEE (reference sequence). Deletions cut 4 bases from V and 0 bases from J, with 8 bases between.